This T cell receptor (beta chain) was retrieved from a study of shared clonotypes between healthy human individuals. Findings and limits, study-wide: Sorted-subset samples were not fully sequenced, rarefaction indicated. Some clonotypes were shared by all four sorted-subset donors, while others were not shared. The non-shared ones had lower generation probabilities than the shared ones. It was the few donors that limited the genetic and exposure-history diversity represented.

The donors were adults (healthy and HIV-negative) with no recent acute infections or vaccinations. In regard to this clone: The antigen remains unidentified.

This CDR3 comprises 11 residues. V was trimmed by 8 bases and J by 11 bases, leaving 16 bases between them. CDR1 is MNHEY and CDR2 is SVGAGI in the germline V gene. Using immunoSEQ multiplex PCR, the repertoire was profiled, and TCRdb retains in-frame clones only, with some absent. The data contain a few million clones, around nine tenths of them seen just once; the ten biggest clones take up over 0.12%. The TCR sequence derives from a man younger than 30 in good health. The chain couples TRBV6-5 to TRBJ2-7, with D maybe TRBD2 (6 bases). Input material: naive CD4+ T cells sorted from blood. Subset given: CD45RA+ positively selected. The CDR3 region has the DNA TGTGCCAGCGGTCCCGGGACTCCAAAGTACTTC. This encodes CASGPGTPKYF.